The clone carrying this T cell receptor (beta chain) was counted between two and nine times. The antigen is undetermined. The CDR3 totals 15 residues. CDR1 and CDR2 from the germline V gene are SGHTS and YDEGEE. The V gene lost 1 base and the J gene lost 3 bases, with 14 bases spanning the gap. This specimen comes from a study of T cells in Graves' hyperthyroidism and ophthalmopathy. Broader study findings: Peripheral blood also featured most of the thyroid clonotypes expanded above 0.001.

Amplification of TCR beta CDR3 regions was performed using RNA transcripts as template. HTBI primers were used for first-round RT-PCR of the TCR CDR3. TCRdb reanalysed the multiplex PCR reads using MiXCR and keeps one entry per CDR3 protein. The sample holds hundreds of thousands of distinct CDR3 sequences, about a sixth seen once. The sequencing sample was made of blood. This clonotype originated in a woman aged 18-29 years with Graves' hyperthyroidism. This chain joins TRBV5-8 and TRBJ2-7; possibly TRBD1 for D (6 bases). The CDR3 here is CASSLRGTDDYEQYF. CDR3 nucleotides: TGTGCCAGCAGCTTGAGGGGGACGGACGACTACGAGCAGTACTTC. The variable domain in full, with the rest retrieved from reference TRBV5-8 and TRBJ2-7, is EAGVTQSPTHLIKTRGQQATLRCSPISGHTSVYWYQQALGLGLQFLLWYDEGEERNRGNFPPRFSGRQFPNYSSELNVNALELEDSALYLCASSLRGTDDYEQYFGPGTRLTVT.